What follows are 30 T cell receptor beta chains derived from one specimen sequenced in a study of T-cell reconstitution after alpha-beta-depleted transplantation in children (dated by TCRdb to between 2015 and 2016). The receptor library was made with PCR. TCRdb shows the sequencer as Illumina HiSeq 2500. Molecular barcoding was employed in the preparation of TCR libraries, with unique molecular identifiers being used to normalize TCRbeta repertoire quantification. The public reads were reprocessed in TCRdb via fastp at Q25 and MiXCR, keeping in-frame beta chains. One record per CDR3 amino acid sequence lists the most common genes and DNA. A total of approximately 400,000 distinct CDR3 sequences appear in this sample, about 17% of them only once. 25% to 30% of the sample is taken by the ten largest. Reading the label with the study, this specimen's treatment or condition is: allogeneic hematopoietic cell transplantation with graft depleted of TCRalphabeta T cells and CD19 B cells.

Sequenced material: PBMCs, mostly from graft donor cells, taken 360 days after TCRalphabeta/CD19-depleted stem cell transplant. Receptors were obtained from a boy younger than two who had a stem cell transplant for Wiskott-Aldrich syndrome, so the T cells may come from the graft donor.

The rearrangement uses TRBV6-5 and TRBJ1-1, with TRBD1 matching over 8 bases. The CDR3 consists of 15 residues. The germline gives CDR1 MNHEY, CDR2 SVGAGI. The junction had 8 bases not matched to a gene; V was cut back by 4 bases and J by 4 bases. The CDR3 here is CASSSFTGGGTEAFF. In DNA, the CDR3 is TGTGCCAGCAGTTCCTTCACAGGGGGGGGCACTGAAGCTTTCTTT.

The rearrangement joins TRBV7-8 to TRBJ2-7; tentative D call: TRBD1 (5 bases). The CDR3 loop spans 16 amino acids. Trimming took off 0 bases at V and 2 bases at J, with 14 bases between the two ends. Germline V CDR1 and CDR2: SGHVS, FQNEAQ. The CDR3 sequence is CASSLAAGKGAYEQYF. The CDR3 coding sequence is TGTGCCAGCAGCTTAGCGGCCGGAAAAGGGGCCTACGAGCAGTACTTC. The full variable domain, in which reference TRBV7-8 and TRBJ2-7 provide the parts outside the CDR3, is GAGVSQSPRYKVAKRGQDVALRCDPISGHVSLFWYQQALGQGPEFLTYFQNEAQLDKSGLPSDRFFAERPEGSVSTLKIQRTQQEDSAVYLCASSLAAGKGAYEQYFGPGTRLTVT.

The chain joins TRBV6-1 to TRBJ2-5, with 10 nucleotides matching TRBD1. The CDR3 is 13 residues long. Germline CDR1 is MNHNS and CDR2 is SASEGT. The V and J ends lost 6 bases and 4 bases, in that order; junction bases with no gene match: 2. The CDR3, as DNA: TGTGCCAGCAGGGGACAGGGGACAGAGACCCAGTACTTC. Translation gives CASRGQGTETQYF.

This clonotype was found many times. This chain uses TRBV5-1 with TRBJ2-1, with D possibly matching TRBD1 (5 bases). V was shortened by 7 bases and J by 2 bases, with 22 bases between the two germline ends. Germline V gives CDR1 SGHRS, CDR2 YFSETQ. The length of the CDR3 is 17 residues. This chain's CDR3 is CASSLQPGARPYNEQFF. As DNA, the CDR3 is TGCGCCAGCTCACTACAACCTGGGGCTAGACCCTACAATGAGCAGTTCTTC.

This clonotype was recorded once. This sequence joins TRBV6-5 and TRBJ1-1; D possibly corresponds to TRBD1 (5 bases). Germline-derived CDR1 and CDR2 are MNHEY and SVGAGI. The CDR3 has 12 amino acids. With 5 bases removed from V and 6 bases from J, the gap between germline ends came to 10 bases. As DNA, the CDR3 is TGTGCCAGCAGTCGAGGGGACGCTGAAGCTTTCTTT. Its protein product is CASSRGDAEAFF.

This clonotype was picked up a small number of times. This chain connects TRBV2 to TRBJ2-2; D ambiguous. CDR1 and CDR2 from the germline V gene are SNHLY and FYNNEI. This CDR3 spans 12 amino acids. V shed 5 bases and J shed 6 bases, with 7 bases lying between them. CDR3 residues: CASSRRAGELFF. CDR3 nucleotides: TGTGCCAGCAGTAGAAGGGCCGGGGAGCTGTTTTTT.

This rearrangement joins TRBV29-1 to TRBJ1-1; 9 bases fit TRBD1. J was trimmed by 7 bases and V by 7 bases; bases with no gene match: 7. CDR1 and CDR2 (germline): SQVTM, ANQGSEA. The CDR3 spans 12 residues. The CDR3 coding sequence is TGCAGCGCGGGACAGGGTGAAAGTGAAGCTTTCTTT. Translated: CSAGQGESEAFF.

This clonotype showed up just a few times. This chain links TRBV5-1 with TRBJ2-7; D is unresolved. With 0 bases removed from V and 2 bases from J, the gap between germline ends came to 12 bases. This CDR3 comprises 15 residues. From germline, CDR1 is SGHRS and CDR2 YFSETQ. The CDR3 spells CASSLGGPSTYEQYF. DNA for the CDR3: TGCGCCAGCAGCTTGGGAGGTCCCTCGACCTACGAGCAGTACTTC.

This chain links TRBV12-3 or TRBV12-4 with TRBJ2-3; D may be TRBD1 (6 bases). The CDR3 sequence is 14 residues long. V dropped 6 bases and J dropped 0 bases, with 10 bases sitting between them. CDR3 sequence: CASRTDRSTDTQYF. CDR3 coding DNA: TGTGCCAGCAGAACTGACAGGAGCACAGATACGCAGTATTTT.

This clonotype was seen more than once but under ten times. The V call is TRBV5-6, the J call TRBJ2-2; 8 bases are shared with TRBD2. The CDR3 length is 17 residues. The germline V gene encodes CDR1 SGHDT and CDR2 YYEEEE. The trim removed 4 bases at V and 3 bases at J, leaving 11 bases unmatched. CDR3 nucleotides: TGTGCCAGCAGCCCCGGGAGAAGCGGGGGATACACCGGGGAGCTGTTTTTT. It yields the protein CASSPGRSGGYTGELFF.

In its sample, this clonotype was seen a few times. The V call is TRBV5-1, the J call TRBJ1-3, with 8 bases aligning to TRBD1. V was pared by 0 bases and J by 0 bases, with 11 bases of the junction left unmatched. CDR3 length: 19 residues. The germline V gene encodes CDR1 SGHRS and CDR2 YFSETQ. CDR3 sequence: CASSLGRGTGISSGNTIYF. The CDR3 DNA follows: TGCGCCAGCAGCTTGGGCCGGGGGACAGGCATCAGCTCTGGAAACACCATATATTTT.

The CDR3 protein is CASSLSPMAYEQYF. CDR3 DNA sequence: TGTGCCAGCAGCTTAAGCCCAATGGCCTACGAGCAGTACTTC. The genes are TRBV7-2 and TRBJ2-7; D call uncertain. CDR1 and CDR2 from the germline V gene are SGHTA and FQGNSA. V lost 2 bases and J 2 bases, leaving 10 bases between the germline ends. The CDR3 sequence is 14 residues long.

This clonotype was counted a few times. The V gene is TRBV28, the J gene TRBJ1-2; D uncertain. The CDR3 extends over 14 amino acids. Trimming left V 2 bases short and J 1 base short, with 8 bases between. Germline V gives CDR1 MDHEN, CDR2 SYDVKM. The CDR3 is CASSLSGRNYGYTF. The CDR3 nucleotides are TGTGCCAGCAGTTTAAGTGGACGTAACTATGGCTACACCTTC.

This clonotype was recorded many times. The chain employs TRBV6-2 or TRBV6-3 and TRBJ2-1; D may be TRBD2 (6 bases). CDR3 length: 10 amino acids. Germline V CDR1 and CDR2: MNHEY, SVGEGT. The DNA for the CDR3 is TGTGCGACGGGAGTCAATGAGCAGTTCTTC. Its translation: CATGVNEQFF.

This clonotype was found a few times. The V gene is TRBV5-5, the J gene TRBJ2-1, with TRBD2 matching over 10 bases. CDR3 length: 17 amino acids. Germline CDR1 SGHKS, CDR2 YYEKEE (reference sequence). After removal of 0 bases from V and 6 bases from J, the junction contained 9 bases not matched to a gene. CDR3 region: CASSLAVLAGHRNEQFF. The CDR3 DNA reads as TGTGCCAGCAGCTTGGCCGTACTAGCGGGACACCGCAATGAGCAGTTCTTC.

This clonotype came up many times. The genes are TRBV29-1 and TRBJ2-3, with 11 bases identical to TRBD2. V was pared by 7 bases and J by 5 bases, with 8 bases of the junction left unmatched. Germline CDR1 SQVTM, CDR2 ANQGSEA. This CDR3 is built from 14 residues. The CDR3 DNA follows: TGCAGCGCCTCCAACGGACTAGCGGGAGATACGCAGTATTTT. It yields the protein CSASNGLAGDTQYF.

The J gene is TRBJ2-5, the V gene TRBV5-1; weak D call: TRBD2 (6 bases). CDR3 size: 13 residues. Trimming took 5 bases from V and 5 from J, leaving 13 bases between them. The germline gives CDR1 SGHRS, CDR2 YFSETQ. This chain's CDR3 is CASRPGRTETQYF. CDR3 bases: TGCGCCAGCAGGCCCGGGAGAACGGAGACCCAGTACTTC.

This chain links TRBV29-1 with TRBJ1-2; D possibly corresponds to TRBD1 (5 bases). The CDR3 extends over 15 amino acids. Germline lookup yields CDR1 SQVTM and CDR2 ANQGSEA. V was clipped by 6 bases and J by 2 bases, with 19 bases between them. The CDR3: CSVPGREGENYGYTF. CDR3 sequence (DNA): TGCAGCGTCCCGGGACGGGAGGGAGAGAACTATGGCTACACCTTC.

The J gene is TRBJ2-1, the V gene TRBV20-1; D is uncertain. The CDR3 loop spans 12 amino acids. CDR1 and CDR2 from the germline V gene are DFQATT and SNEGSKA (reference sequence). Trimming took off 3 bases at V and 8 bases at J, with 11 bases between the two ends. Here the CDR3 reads CSARMGFDEQFF. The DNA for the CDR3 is TGCAGTGCTAGGATGGGGTTCGATGAGCAGTTCTTC.

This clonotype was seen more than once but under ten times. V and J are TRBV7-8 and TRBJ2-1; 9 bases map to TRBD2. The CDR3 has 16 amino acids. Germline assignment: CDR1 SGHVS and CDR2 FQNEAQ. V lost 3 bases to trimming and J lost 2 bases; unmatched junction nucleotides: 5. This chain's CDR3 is CASSFAREGAYNEQFF. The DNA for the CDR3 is TGTGCCAGCAGCTTTGCGCGGGAGGGGGCCTACAATGAGCAGTTCTTC.

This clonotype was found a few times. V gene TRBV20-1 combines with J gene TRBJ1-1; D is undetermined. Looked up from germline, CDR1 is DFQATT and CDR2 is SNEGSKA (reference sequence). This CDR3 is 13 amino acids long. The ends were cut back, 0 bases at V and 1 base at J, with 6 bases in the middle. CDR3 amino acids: CSARDGENTEAFF. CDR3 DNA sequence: TGCAGTGCTAGAGATGGAGAGAACACTGAAGCTTTCTTT.

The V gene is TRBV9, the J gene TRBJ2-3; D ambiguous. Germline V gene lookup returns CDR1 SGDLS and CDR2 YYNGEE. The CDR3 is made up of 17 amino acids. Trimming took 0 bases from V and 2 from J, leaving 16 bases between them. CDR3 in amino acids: CASSVAHSPFSTDTQYF. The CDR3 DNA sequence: TGTGCCAGCAGCGTAGCTCACTCCCCCTTCTCCACAGATACGCAGTATTTT. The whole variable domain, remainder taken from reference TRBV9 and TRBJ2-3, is DSGVTQTPKHLITATGQRVTLRCSPRSGDLSVYWYQQSLDQGLQFLIQYYNGEERAKGNILERFSAQQFPDLHSELNLSSLELGDSALYFCASSVAHSPFSTDTQYFGPGTRLTVL.

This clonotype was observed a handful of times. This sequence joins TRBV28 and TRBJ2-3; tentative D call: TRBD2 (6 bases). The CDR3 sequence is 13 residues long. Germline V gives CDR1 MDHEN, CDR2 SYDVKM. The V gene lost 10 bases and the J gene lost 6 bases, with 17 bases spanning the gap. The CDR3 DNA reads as TGTGCCACGAGGGAGGCCCGGTGGGATACGCAGTATTTT. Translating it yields CATREARWDTQYF.

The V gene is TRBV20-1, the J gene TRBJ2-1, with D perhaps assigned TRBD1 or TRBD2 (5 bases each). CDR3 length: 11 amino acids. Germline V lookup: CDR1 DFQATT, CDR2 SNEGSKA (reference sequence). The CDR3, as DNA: TGCAGCGTCCTTGGGGGTTATGAGCAGTTCTTC. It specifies CSVLGGYEQFF.

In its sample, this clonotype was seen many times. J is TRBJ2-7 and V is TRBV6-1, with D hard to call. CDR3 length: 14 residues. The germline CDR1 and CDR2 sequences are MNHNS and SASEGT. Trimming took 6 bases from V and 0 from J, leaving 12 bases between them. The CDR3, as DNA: TGTGCCAGCAGCAAGGTGTTTAGCTCCTACGAGCAGTACTTC. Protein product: CASSKVFSSYEQYF.

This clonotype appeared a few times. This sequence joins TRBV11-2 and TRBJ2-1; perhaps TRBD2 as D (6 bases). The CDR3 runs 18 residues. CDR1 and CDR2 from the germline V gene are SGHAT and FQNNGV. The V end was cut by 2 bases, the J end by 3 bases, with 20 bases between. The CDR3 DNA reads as TGTGCCAGCAGCTTATCCTCAGTTACGGGGGTCCACTACAATGAGCAGTTCTTC. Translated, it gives CASSLSSVTGVHYNEQFF.

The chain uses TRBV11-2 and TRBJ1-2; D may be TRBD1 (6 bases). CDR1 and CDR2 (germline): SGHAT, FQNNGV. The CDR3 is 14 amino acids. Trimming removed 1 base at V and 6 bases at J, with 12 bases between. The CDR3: CASSLVRGNDGYTF. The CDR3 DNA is TGTGCCAGCAGCTTAGTAAGGGGGAATGATGGCTACACCTTC.

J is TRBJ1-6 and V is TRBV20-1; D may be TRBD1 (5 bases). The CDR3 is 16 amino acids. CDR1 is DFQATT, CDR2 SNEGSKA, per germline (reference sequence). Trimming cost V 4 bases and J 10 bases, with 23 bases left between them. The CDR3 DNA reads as TGCAGTGCTAAATCTCTAGGGACGGCATTGTGGTCACCCCTCCACTTT. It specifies CSAKSLGTALWSPLHF.

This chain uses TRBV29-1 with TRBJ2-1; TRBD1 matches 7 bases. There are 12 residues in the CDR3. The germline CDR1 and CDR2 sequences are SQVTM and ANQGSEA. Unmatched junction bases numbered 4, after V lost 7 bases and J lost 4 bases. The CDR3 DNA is TGCAGCGCTCCGGGACAGTACAATGAGCAGTTCTTC. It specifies CSAPGQYNEQFF.

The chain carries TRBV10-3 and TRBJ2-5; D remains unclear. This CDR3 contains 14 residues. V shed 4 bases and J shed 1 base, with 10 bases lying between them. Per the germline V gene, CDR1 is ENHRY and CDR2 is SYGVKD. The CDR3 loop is CAISVVGSQETQYF. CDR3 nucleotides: TGTGCCATCAGTGTGGTCGGCAGCCAAGAGACCCAGTACTTC.